This TCR beta chain was captured in a study of cytomegalovirus exposure and HLA in healthy donors. Study overall: Earlier work reported 100 million or so unique TCR beta sequences from 150 million to 200 million T cells.

Study-level results: For most subjects, TCR beta sequences were reported to predict HLA-A and HLA-B alleles with accuracy. A later analysis linked a missense variant in DCLRE1C to the trimming of TCR beta V and J genes.

The study ran its PCR with 60 Vbeta and 13 Jbeta primers. How the authors handled the data: Some 9.9 million of 75 million to 85 million unique TCR beta chains were shared, per a later count. Repertoires were generated with immunoSEQ multiplex PCR, while TCRdb's copy carries only in-frame clones and drops some. Clone size and V and J calls were adopted from that table, with D and trimming inferred from the DNA. The sample includes over 95,000 clones, 60% to 85% seen only once; the top ten take roughly 2.5%. With regard to this clone: Its cognate antigen is unknown.

The TCR comes from a female donor in good health and CMV-seronegative. The sequenced sample was PBMCs.

CDR3 sequence reads: CASSLAGVSTEAFF. The DNA for the CDR3 is TGTGCCAGCAGCTTAGCAGGGGTCAGTACTGAAGCTTTCTTT. The gene calls are TRBV11-2 and TRBJ1-1, with D tentatively TRBD1 (6 bases). Per the germline V gene, CDR1 is SGHAT and CDR2 is FQNNGV. V gave up 1 base and J gave up 5 bases, with 11 bases separating them. This CDR3 is built from 14 residues.